What follows are 24 T cell receptor beta chains derived from one specimen sequenced in a study of T cell changes during pregnancy in multiple sclerosis. Assay used: immunoSEQ multiplex PCR; TCRdb lists only in-frame clones, some missing. There are under 110,000 clones in the sample; about nine tenths occur only once, and approximately 1.6% lies in the top ten. The specimen was peripheral blood, collected after pregnancy. The receptors were sampled from a female donor with multiple sclerosis, enrolled in a pregnancy study.

In its sample, this clone was seen once. V usage is TRBV6-5 and J usage is TRBJ2-7; D might be TRBD1 (5 bases). The CDR3 sequence is 14 residues long. Germline assignment: CDR1 MNHEY and CDR2 SVGAGI. V was clipped by 6 bases and J by 1 base, with 13 bases between them. The CDR3 loop is CASRSARQSYEQYF. The CDR3 coding sequence is TGTGCCAGCAGATCGGCTCGACAGTCCTACGAGCAGTACTTC.

The CDR3 is CAWSVVFETESSGNTIYF. DNA of the CDR3: TGTGCCTGGAGTGTAGTTTTCGAGACGGAGAGCTCTGGAAACACCATATATTTT. V usage is TRBV30 and J usage is TRBJ1-3; no firm D call. Germline CDR1 reads GTSNPN; CDR2 reads SVGIG (reference sequence). Trimming removed 0 bases from V and 0 bases from J, with 18 bases in between. CDR3 length: 18 residues.

This clone has a handful of counts. The V call is TRBV5-5, the J call TRBJ1-5; D perhaps matches TRBD1 (5 bases). V lost 2 bases to trimming and J lost 9 bases, with 12 bases between them. CDR1 and CDR2 from the germline V gene are SGHKS and YYEKEE (reference sequence). This CDR3 spans 13 amino acids. The CDR3 reads CASSLGVLGPQHF. In DNA form, the CDR3 reads TGTGCCAGCAGCTTAGGGGTTTTGGGGCCCCAGCATTTT.

The chain uses TRBV18 and TRBJ2-7; TRBD1 agrees at 7 bases. The V gene end was trimmed by 5 bases and the J gene end by 1 base; junction bases not matched to a gene: 14. Germline V CDR1 and CDR2: KGHSH, LQKENI. There are 17 residues in the CDR3. CDR3 sequence: CASSYSTGTSSSYEQYF. The CDR3 nucleotides read TGTGCCAGCTCATATTCGACAGGGACCTCTTCTTCCTACGAGCAGTACTTC.

This chain links TRBV29-1 with TRBJ1-2; 8 bases map to TRBD1. The CDR3 consists of 13 residues. V was pared by 5 bases and J by 6 bases, with 8 bases of the junction left unmatched. CDR1 is SQVTM and CDR2 is ANQGSEA in the germline V gene. As DNA, the CDR3 is TGCAGCGTTCCTGACAGGGGCCAGCATGGCTACACCTTC. Protein product: CSVPDRGQHGYTF.

V gene TRBV11-3 combines with J gene TRBJ2-5; D is perhaps TRBD2 (5 bases). The CDR3 spans 15 residues. The germline V gene has CDR1 SGHNT and CDR2 YENEEA. Trimming took 1 base from V and 3 from J, leaving 12 bases between them. The CDR3 bases are TGTGCCAGCAGCTTAGGGGGAGTGATGGAAGAGACCCAGTACTTC. Translating gives CASSLGGVMEETQYF.

The rearrangement joins TRBV30 to TRBJ2-1; possibly TRBD2 for D (7 bases). The V gene lost 8 bases and the J gene lost 7 bases, with 18 bases spanning the gap. CDR3 length: 13 amino acids. Germline-derived CDR1 and CDR2 are GTSNPN and SVGIG (reference sequence). DNA for the CDR3: TGTGCCCGAGGGAGGGGGAGGCCAAATGAGCAGTTCTTC. This codes for CARGRGRPNEQFF.

This clone appeared a single time. The chain uses TRBV4-2 and TRBJ2-3; 8 bases map to TRBD2. The CDR3 sequence is 18 residues long. Unmatched junction bases numbered 15, after V lost 4 bases and J lost 3 bases. The V gene's germline CDR1 is LGHNA and CDR2 YNFKEQ. This CDR3 is CASSPEREGRGGTDTQYF. DNA for the CDR3: TGTGCCAGCAGCCCTGAAAGGGAGGGCCGGGGGGGGACAGATACGCAGTATTTT.

This chain uses TRBV27 with TRBJ2-7, with a possible D match to TRBD1 (5 bases). Germline V gives CDR1 MNHEY, CDR2 SMNVEV (reference sequence). CDR3 size: 12 residues. V was trimmed by 2 bases and J by 5 bases, leaving 7 bases between them. CDR3 residues: CASSLRGDEQYF. CDR3 nucleotide sequence: TGTGCCAGCAGTTTAAGGGGTGACGAGCAGTACTTC.

The rearrangement uses TRBV30 and TRBJ1-2, with 9 bases that match TRBD1. V dropped 0 bases and J dropped 5; count of bases not matched to a gene: 4. Germline CDR1 and CDR2: GTSNPN and SVGIG (reference sequence). CDR3 length: 14 residues. This CDR3 reads CAWSVGTGIYGYTF. As DNA, the CDR3 is TGTGCCTGGAGTGTTGGGACAGGGATTTATGGCTACACCTTC.

The chain combines TRBV7-9 with TRBJ2-3; D unresolved. There are 13 residues in the CDR3. Trimming removed 5 bases from V and 5 bases from J, with 11 bases in between. Germline CDR1 reads SEHNR; CDR2 reads FQNEAQ (reference sequence). In nucleotides, the CDR3 is TGTGCCAGCAGCCCCCCCGTACTAGATACGCAGTATTTT. Residues: CASSPPVLDTQYF.

The genes are TRBV6-1 and TRBJ1-2, with 8 positions matching TRBD1. The CDR3 has 14 amino acids. Losses at the gene ends were 10 bases for V and 5 bases for J; bases not matched to a gene: 12. Germline assignment: CDR1 MNHNS and CDR2 SASEGT. The DNA of the CDR3 is TGTGCCACCCGAGACAGGGGCGGGAAATATGGCTACACCTTC. Translated, it gives CATRDRGGKYGYTF.

The V gene is TRBV10-3, the J gene TRBJ1-6; 10 nucleotides line up with TRBD1. The CDR3 extends over 14 amino acids. With V trimmed by 6 bases and J by 5 bases, 1 base remained unmatched. In germline, CDR1 is ENHRY, CDR2 SYGVKD. The chain's CDR3 is CAIRGTGDNSPLHF. The CDR3 region has the DNA TGTGCCATCAGGGGGACAGGGGATAATTCACCCCTCCACTTT.

DNA of the CDR3: TGTGCCAGCAGTGTGGGGGGATGGGGGGGGAGGACTGAAGCTTTCTTT. It is translated as CASSVGGWGGRTEAFF. The genes are TRBV6-1 and TRBJ1-1; perhaps TRBD1 as D (5 bases). The CDR3 totals 16 residues. Between the trimmed V and J ends, which lost 4 bases and 5 bases, there was a span of 20 bases. Germline-derived CDR1 and CDR2 are MNHNS and SASEGT.

The gene calls are TRBV13 and TRBJ2-2; 13 bases line up with TRBD2. V lost 5 bases to trimming and J lost 1 base; unmatched junction nucleotides: 7. This CDR3 contains 18 residues. Germline values: CDR1 PRHDT, CDR2 FYEKMQ (reference sequence). The DNA of the CDR3 is TGTGCCAGCAGCCCCTCTGGACTAGCGGGGGTGAACACCGGGGAGCTGTTTTTT. Amino acid sequence: CASSPSGLAGVNTGELFF.

This chain joins TRBV5-5 and TRBJ2-3; D is unresolved. Germline V CDR1 and CDR2: SGHKS, YYEKEE (reference sequence). The V gene lost 5 bases and the J gene lost 2 bases, with 15 bases spanning the gap. The CDR3 length is 15 residues. The CDR3 DNA follows: TGTGCCAGCAGATACGCGGCACCTATCACAGATACGCAGTATTTT. Translation: CASRYAAPITDTQYF.

The V call is TRBV16, the J call TRBJ1-6; D might be TRBD1 (6 bases). V was cut by 0 bases and J by 7 bases, with 10 bases left in between. Germline CDR1 reads KGHSY; CDR2 reads FQNENV. This CDR3 contains 15 residues. The DNA for the CDR3 is TGTGCCAGCAGCCAATCGGTCCAGGGGAATTCACCCCTCCACTTT. This encodes CASSQSVQGNSPLHF.

The chain combines TRBV5-6 with TRBJ2-3, with 9 bases that match TRBD2. Germline V lookup: CDR1 SGHDT, CDR2 YYEEEE. The V gene end was trimmed by 1 base and the J gene end by 1 base; junction bases not matched to a gene: 7. This CDR3 is 17 amino acids long. This CDR3 is CASSLWPAGGRTDTQYF. The CDR3 bases are TGTGCCAGCAGCTTGTGGCCTGCGGGGGGGCGCACAGATACGCAGTATTTT. Looking up the rest from reference TRBV5-6 and TRBJ2-3 gives the full variable domain: DAGVTQSPTHLIKTRGQQVTLRCSPKSGHDTVSWYQQALGQGPQFIFQYYEEEERQRGNFPDRFSGHQFPNYSSELNVNALLLGDSALYLCASSLWPAGGRTDTQYFGPGTRLTVL.

This clone was seen a few times. The gene calls are TRBV6-6 and TRBJ1-1; D might be TRBD1 (5 bases). CDR3 length equals 13 residues. Germline-derived CDR1 and CDR2 are MNHNY and SVGAGI (reference sequence). V gave up 2 bases and J gave up 4 bases, with 8 bases separating them. The CDR3 sequence is CASSYRGGTEAFF. DNA of the CDR3: TGTGCCAGCAGTTACAGGGGAGGCACTGAAGCTTTCTTT.

The chain carries TRBV19 and TRBJ1-6, with 8 bases identical to TRBD1. Losses at the gene ends were 6 bases for V and 7 bases for J; bases not matched to a gene: 11. This CDR3 spans 16 amino acids. Germline V gives CDR1 LNHDA, CDR2 SQIVND (reference sequence). The CDR3 region is CASRTGTGGGNSPLHF. The CDR3 DNA follows: TGTGCCAGTAGGACCGGGACAGGTGGTGGGAATTCACCCCTCCACTTT.

This chain links TRBV10-3 with TRBJ1-1; D not resolved. The CDR3 has 13 residues. CDR1 is ENHRY, CDR2 SYGVKD, per germline. The ends were cut back, 7 bases at V and 2 bases at J, with 11 bases in the middle. The CDR3 here is CAITRGTNTEAFF. DNA of the CDR3: TGTGCCATCACTCGCGGAACCAACACTGAAGCTTTCTTT.

In DNA form, the CDR3 reads TGTGCCAGCAGTTACCCGGGACAGGCCCGTAATGAGCAGTTCTTC. Its protein product is CASSYPGQARNEQFF. The rearrangement uses TRBV6-5 and TRBJ2-1, with 8 nucleotides matching TRBD1. Losses at the gene ends were 2 bases for V and 7 bases for J; bases not matched to a gene: 7. Looked up from germline, CDR1 is MNHEY and CDR2 is SVGAGI. The CDR3 runs to 15 residues.

This clone was recorded once. At one end, the junction sequence differs from germline, possibly due to a read error. The chain uses TRBV6-5 and TRBJ2-1, with D possibly matching TRBD1 (6 bases). Germline lookup yields CDR1 MNHEY and CDR2 SVGAGI. This CDR3 comprises 13 residues. The CDR3 sequence: CTSSGAGVNEQFF. As DNA, the CDR3 is TGTACCAGCAGCGGTGCAGGGGTGAATGAGCAGTTCTTC.

CDR3 amino acids: CASNPWGGPVNEQFF. DNA of the CDR3: TGTGCCAGCAACCCCTGGGGGGGCCCTGTCAATGAGCAGTTCTTC. The V gene is TRBV5-8, the J gene TRBJ2-1; D perhaps matches TRBD2 (7 bases). The CDR3 spans 15 residues. Germline V CDR1 and CDR2: SGHTS, YDEGEE. Trimming stripped 6 bases from V and 6 bases from J, with 19 bases between.